This TCR beta chain comes out of a study of tumor-infiltrating lymphocytes in primary liver carcinoma (dated by TCRdb to the late 2010s). Looking at the study overall: The five patients, three men and two women aged 30 to 69 years, had hepatocellular carcinoma (four) or combined HCC and intrahepatic cholangiocarcinoma (one). The five patients had tumors staged T1-T3 N0M0, with maximum diameters ranging from roughly 4 to 10 cm. Each sample produced about 3.5 to 7.13 million productive TCRbeta reads, and read depth showed no significant difference between tissue types. For each liver tumor, the study sampled five regions along with adjacent normal tissue and blood, and applied TCRbeta repertoire sequencing, expression microarrays and whole-exome sequencing. A total of 35 specimens from 5 patients went through TCRbeta repertoire sequencing, namely 25 tumor regions, 5 adjacent noncancerous liver tissues and 5 peripheral blood samples. High reproducibility was observed for the technical replicate repertoires, with mean shared-clone rates roughly 0.92 and correlation coefficients above 0.98. What the work shows at the level of the full study, not this receptor alone: Repertoire overlap was found to be higher between tumor regions (mean approximately 35%) than between tumor-adjacent (roughly 17%) or tumor-blood (about 15%) pairs, consistent with antigen-driven expansion. A significantly larger repertoire fraction was made up by the top 250 clones in tumors than in blood (p = 0.039). Bulk unsorted samples precluded comparing CD4+ and CD8+ T cell repertoires. Only the TCR beta chain was sequenced, so true repertoire diversity is likely underestimated because unpaired alpha chains were not captured. With just 4 to 6 patients in the study, the authors point out that the findings should be validated in a larger study.

Using a constant-region primer and ProtoScript II reverse transcriptase, TCRbeta-specific cDNA was reverse-transcribed from 400 to 550 ng total RNA. TCRbeta libraries were built with three nested multiplex PCR rounds, a slightly modified ARM-PCR procedure. Each of the first two PCR rounds ran for 9 to 10 cycles using multiplex TRBV1-TRBV30 forward primers together with a Cbeta reverse primer. Sample barcodes and Illumina adapters were added in a final 25-cycle PCR with Deep VentR polymerase. Amplicons of 200-500 bp were gel-purified with a QIAquick gel extraction kit before sequencing. An Illumina HiSeq 2500 was used to sequence the TCRbeta amplicons, generating 250-bp paired-end reads. In the paper's pipeline: Trimmomatic v0.33 was used to quality-trim the reads, and FLASH v1.2.11 was used to merge paired reads so that full CDR3 sequences could be recovered. V, D and J germline segments were assigned to the rearranged TCRbeta sequences using MiGEC v1.2.1b. Clonotype statistics and Shannon-Wiener diversity indices were computed with VDJtools v1.0.0. Except for diversity analysis, only the 250 most abundant clonotypes of each sample were used in subsequent analyses to reduce sampling bias. Through fastp at Q25 and MiXCR, TCRdb rebuilt clones from the public reads, retaining in-frame beta chains. CDR3 protein duplicates are merged, each entry listing the most common genes and DNA. The V and J calls were not made by the authors but by TCRdb's processing. Across this sample there are some 87,000 distinct CDR3 sequences, with 55% to 75% seen only once. Clones ranked in the top ten supply 27% of the sample.

For this clonotype: What antigen it recognizes has not been identified. This could be a read error, since a much larger clone is one nucleotide away.

The CDR3 starts with the cysteine, ends with the phenylalanine, and has 16 residues. Kept here is only the CDR3 DNA, which spans 48 bases and is read in frame from base 1. CDR1 and CDR2 were assigned from the germline V gene as MDHEN and SYDVKM. Total RNA and DNA were co-extracted without cell sorting from about 19-30 mg of bulk tissue using the AllPrep DNA/RNA mini kit. Between late 2015 and early 2016, several patients in China with histopathologically diagnosed primary liver carcinoma had their tumors surgically resected. Patients had chronic HBV infection and were treatment-naive at sampling. Fresh tumor and adjacent tissue pieces were bisected, with one half stored in RNAlater at -80 degrees C and the other half sent for histology.

Source material: tumor-adjacent normal liver tissue. The TCR comes from a man aged 40-49 years with primary liver carcinoma and hepatitis B virus infection. The chain was built from TRBV28 and TRBJ1-5; 10 middle bases align to TRBD1. The J call is uncertain, as TRBJ2-3 better fits the DNA end. This receptor has the CDR3 CASRMTGGFNNQPQYF. The DNA sequence is TGTGCCAGCAGGATGACAGGGGGCTTTAACAATCAGCCCCAGTATTTT.